What follows are 16 T cell receptor beta chains derived from one specimen sequenced in a study of blood T cells in healthy people across ages. Through a sample-barcoded 5' primer and a J-beta primer mix, a second PCR was run for roughly 7 to 11 cycles. In TCRdb, the 5' RACE reads were re-called with MiXCR into one record per CDR3 protein. The data contain about 680,000 distinct CDR3 sequences, roughly 49% of them singletons. Material for sequencing was blood. The receptors here all came from a woman aged 55-75 years in good health.

This clonotype was observed a few times. The chain carries TRBV7-2 and TRBJ1-1; D perhaps matches TRBD1 (5 bases). CDR1 and CDR2 (germline): SGHTA, FQGNSA. With 4 bases removed from V and 1 base from J, the gap between germline ends came to 10 bases. The CDR3 runs to 14 residues. In nucleotides, the CDR3 is TGTGCCAGCAGCTCTCAGGGTAGGAACACTGAAGCTTTCTTT. Protein sequence: CASSSQGRNTEAFF.

This chain joins TRBV15 and TRBJ1-2, with 8 nucleotides matching TRBD1. Germline CDR1 reads LNHNV; CDR2 reads YYDKDF (reference sequence). The CDR3 covers 16 residues. The J segment lost 8 bases and the V segment lost 0 bases, leaving 11 bases of the junction unmatched. CDR3 DNA: TGTGCCACCAGCAGAGATCTCAGGACAGGGATTAGCGGCTACACCTTC. As protein: CATSRDLRTGISGYTF.

The chain recombines TRBV12-3 or TRBV12-4 with TRBJ2-7; tentatively, D is TRBD1 (6 bases). This CDR3 region has 14 residues. V was clipped by 7 bases and J by 2 bases, with 15 bases between them. The CDR3, as DNA: TGTGCCAGCAACCCAGGGGCCGCCGCCTACGAGCAGTACTTC. Protein: CASNPGAAAYEQYF.

The rearrangement joins TRBV20-1 to TRBJ2-1, with TRBD2 matching over 8 bases. Germline values: CDR1 DFQATT, CDR2 SNEGSKA (reference sequence). The CDR3 spans 10 residues. Unmatched junction bases numbered 3, after V lost 4 bases and J lost 13 bases. CDR3 DNA: TGCAGTGCTAAGCGGGAGTATCAGTTCTTC. Translated, it gives CSAKREYQFF.

The chain uses TRBV7-9 and TRBJ2-7; a weak D match, TRBD1 (5 bases). CDR1 is SEHNR, CDR2 FQNEAQ, per germline (reference sequence). The CDR3 is made up of 16 amino acids. V lost 5 bases, J lost 6 bases, and 23 bases lay in between. Written as DNA, the CDR3 is TGTGCCAGCAGCACCCCCGCGGCAGGGCAGCCCTGCGAGCAGTACTTC. Its translation: CASSTPAAGQPCEQYF.

V and J are TRBV20-1 and TRBJ1-5; 7 nucleotides agree with TRBD1. With V trimmed by 3 bases and J by 3 bases, 5 bases remained unmatched. CDR1 is DFQATT, CDR2 SNEGSKA, per germline (reference sequence). There are 14 residues in the CDR3. CDR3 loop: CSASPQGVNQPQHF. In nucleotides, the CDR3 is TGCAGTGCTAGCCCGCAGGGGGTCAATCAGCCCCAGCATTTT.

This clonotype was found a few times. CDR3 loop: CAWSGTRYEQYF. CDR3 in DNA: TGTGCCTGGAGTGGGACTCGCTACGAGCAGTACTTC. This rearrangement joins TRBV30 to TRBJ2-4; TRBD2 is a possible D gene (5 bases). The J call may be wrong; the DNA end is better matched by TRBJ2-7. Germline V gene data show CDR1 as GTSNPN and CDR2 as SVGIG (reference sequence). The CDR3 covers 12 residues.

The chain uses TRBV6-2 or TRBV6-3 and TRBJ1-2, with 7 bases that match TRBD1. V was clipped by 0 bases and J by 0 bases; unmatched bases: 13. Per germline, CDR1 MNHEY and CDR2 SVGEGT. The CDR3 runs to 19 residues. CDR3 sequence reads: CASSYSISWDSASNYGYTF. The CDR3 DNA follows: TGTGCCAGCAGTTACTCGATATCGTGGGACAGTGCGTCTAACTATGGCTACACCTTC.

J is TRBJ2-3 and V is TRBV7-2, with 10 bases aligning to TRBD2. From germline, CDR1 is SGHTA and CDR2 FQGNSA. V dropped 3 bases and J dropped 6; count of bases not matched to a gene: 3. The CDR3 is made up of 14 amino acids. The DNA for the CDR3 is TGTGCCAGCAGCTTTTCTAGCGGGAGCGATACGCAGTATTTT. The encoded protein is CASSFSSGSDTQYF.

This clonotype was seen more than once but under ten times. V usage is TRBV5-1 and J usage is TRBJ2-3; 15 bases fit TRBD2. The junction had 10 bases not matched to a gene; V was cut back by 6 bases and J by 2 bases. The CDR3 spans 18 residues. CDR1 is SGHRS and CDR2 is YFSETQ in the germline V gene. The CDR3 sequence: CASTTGGLAGGSTDTQYF. In DNA, the CDR3 is TGCGCCAGCACCACTGGGGGACTAGCGGGAGGCTCCACAGATACGCAGTATTTT.

The rearrangement links TRBV6-5 to TRBJ1-2; D gene uncertain. CDR3 length: 15 amino acids. Trimming removed 7 bases from V and 1 base from J, with 16 bases in between. CDR1 and CDR2 from the germline V gene are MNHEY and SVGAGI. CDR3 DNA: TGTGCCAGCACCTCGGGTGGCAGATTTAACTATGGCTACACCTTC. Protein: CASTSGGRFNYGYTF.

In regard to this clonotype: One junction end does not reproduce the germline sequence, and a read error may be involved. The chain is built from TRBV20-1 and TRBJ1-4; D not certain. Germline V CDR1 and CDR2: DFQATT, SNEGSKA (reference sequence). CDR3 length: 14 amino acids. For the CDR3, the DNA is TGCAGTGCCAGAGATCTAGGGCATGGTGAAAAACTGTTTTTT. It yields the protein CSARDLGHGEKLFF.

V usage is TRBV27 and J usage is TRBJ1-2; 7 bases fit TRBD1. Unmatched junction bases numbered 6, after V lost 4 bases and J lost 7 bases. Germline CDR1 MNHEY, CDR2 SMNVEV (reference sequence). The CDR3 extends over 13 amino acids. The CDR3 nucleotides are TGTGCCAGCAGTTCTCAGGGGGTTGGTGGCTACACCTTC. Translated: CASSSQGVGGYTF.

This clonotype was counted between two and nine times. The chain carries TRBV4-2 and TRBJ2-1; D may be TRBD1 (5 bases). V shed 2 bases and J shed 9 bases, with 14 bases lying between them. In germline, CDR1 is LGHNA, CDR2 YNFKEQ. The CDR3 loop spans 14 amino acids. CDR3 loop: CASSQNPQGGEQFF. CDR3 nucleotide sequence: TGTGCCAGCAGCCAAAATCCCCAGGGCGGTGAGCAGTTCTTC.

The chain links TRBV5-1 to TRBJ1-2; no reliable D call. V was trimmed by 6 bases and J by 4 bases, leaving 16 bases between them. The germline CDR1 and CDR2 sequences are SGHRS and YFSETQ. This CDR3 is built from 14 residues. In nucleotides, the CDR3 is TGCGCCAGCAATGAGGAACCCGGACCCTATGGCTACACCTTC. The encoded protein is CASNEEPGPYGYTF.

The V call is TRBV7-2, the J call TRBJ2-2, with D possibly TRBD2 on 6 matching bases. The CDR3 is 15 residues long. V dropped 5 bases and J dropped 10 bases, with 20 bases sitting between them. Germline loops: CDR1 SGHTA, CDR2 FQGNSA. CDR3 loop: CASSPPGTLMSELFF. The CDR3 DNA reads as TGTGCCAGCAGCCCCCCCGGGACTTTAATGTCGGAGCTGTTTTTT.